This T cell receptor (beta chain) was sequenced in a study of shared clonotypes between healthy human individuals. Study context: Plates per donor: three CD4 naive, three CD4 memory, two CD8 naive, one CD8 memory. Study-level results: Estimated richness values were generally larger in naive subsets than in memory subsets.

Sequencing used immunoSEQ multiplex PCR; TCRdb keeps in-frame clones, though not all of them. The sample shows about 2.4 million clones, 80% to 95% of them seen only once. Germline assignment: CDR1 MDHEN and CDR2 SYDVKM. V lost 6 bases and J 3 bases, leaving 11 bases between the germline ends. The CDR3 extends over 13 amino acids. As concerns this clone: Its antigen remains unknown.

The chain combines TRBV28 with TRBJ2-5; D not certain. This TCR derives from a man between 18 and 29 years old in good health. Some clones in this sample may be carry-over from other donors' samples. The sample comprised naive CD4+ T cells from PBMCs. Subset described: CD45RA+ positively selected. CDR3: CASRSPIKETQYF. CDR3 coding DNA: TGTGCCAGCAGATCCCCCATTAAAGAGACCCAGTACTTC.